The present T cell receptor beta chain was sequenced within a study of blood T cell repertoires in COVID-19. Assay used: immunoSEQ multiplex PCR; TCRdb lists only in-frame clones, some missing. The data contain 100,000 to 150,000 clones, roughly four fifths of them singletons. After removal of 2 bases from V and 4 bases from J, the junction contained 1 base not matched to a gene. Germline loops: CDR1 MDHEN, CDR2 SYDVKM. CDR3 length: 13 residues. Sequencing was done on a sample of peripheral blood. The source of this sequence is a woman aged 45 to 65 with acute or convalescent COVID-19. The V and J genes are TRBV28 and TRBJ1-2, with 7 nucleotides matching TRBD1. CDR3 loop: CASSLGQVYGYTF. DNA of the CDR3: TGTGCCAGCAGTTTAGGACAGGTCTATGGCTACACCTTC.